This TCR beta chain was documented in a study of cytomegalovirus exposure and HLA in healthy donors. Study conclusions and caveats: Later work showed greater clonal expansion in HLA-associated TCR beta chains than in equally common others.

With regard to this clone: Its antigen is still unknown.

PCR involved 60 Vbeta and 13 Jbeta primers. Method: immunoSEQ multiplex PCR; TCRdb's copy keeps in-frame clones and lacks some. The table has around 200,000 clones, around 80% seen once. V was cut by 1 base and J by 5 bases, with 7 bases left in between. This CDR3 is 13 amino acids long. The germline V gene encodes CDR1 SGHTA and CDR2 FQGNSA. Sequencing was done on a sample of PBMCs. The chain joins TRBV7-2 to TRBJ2-3; no firm D call. The sequence was collected from a man aged 35 to 55 in good health and CMV-seropositive. CDR3 amino acids: CASSLVYGDTQYF. CDR3 DNA sequence: TGTGCCAGCAGCTTAGTGTACGGAGATACGCAGTATTTT.